The 12 T cell receptor beta chains listed next were all sequenced from one sample in a study of blood T cell repertoires in COVID-19. The protocol was immunoSEQ multiplex PCR, while the TCRdb copy is restricted to in-frame clones and leaves out a portion. The table shows under 300,000 clones, with 88% occurring only once. What was sequenced was PBMCs or T cells enriched from blood (not recorded which). All receptors derive from a woman in her forties or fifties who had recovered from COVID-19.

The chain has TRBV29-1 and TRBJ2-1, with a tentative D call TRBD2 (5 bases). This CDR3 has 13 amino acids. CDR1 and CDR2 from the germline V gene are SQVTM and ANQGSEA. Trimming took 4 bases from V and 3 from J, leaving 10 bases between them. CDR3 sequence reads: CSVVREVYNEQFF. CDR3 sequence (DNA): TGCAGCGTTGTGAGGGAAGTCTACAATGAGCAGTTCTTC.

This clone was recorded only once. The CDR3 protein is CASSPRNQPQHF. DNA of the CDR3: TGTGCCAGCAGCCCCAGAAATCAGCCCCAGCATTTT. The V call is TRBV7-2, the J call TRBJ1-5; no clear D. Trimming left V 5 bases short and J 4 bases short, with 6 bases between. In germline, CDR1 is SGHTA, CDR2 FQGNSA. This CDR3 comprises 12 residues.

In this sample, this clone turned up once. V gene TRBV28 combines with J gene TRBJ2-7; tentative D call: TRBD2 (5 bases). The CDR3 covers 12 residues. From germline, CDR1 is MDHEN and CDR2 SYDVKM. Trimming took 0 bases from V and 7 from J, leaving 7 bases between them. In nucleotides, the CDR3 is TGTGCCAGCAGTTTATGGCAGCGGGAGCAGTACTTC. Amino acid sequence: CASSLWQREQYF. The entire variable domain, with the rest obtained from reference TRBV28 and TRBJ2-7, is as follows: DVKVTQSSRYLVKRTGEKVFLECVQDMDHENMFWYRQDPGLGLRLIYFSYDVKMKEKGDIPEGYSVSREKKERFSLILESASTNQTSMYLCASSLWQREQYFGPGTRLTVT.

This clone was detected only once. The rearrangement links TRBV11-3 to TRBJ1-3, with D unresolved. The CDR3 is 13 residues long. V lost 2 bases and J lost 4, with 6 bases in between. Germline V CDR1 and CDR2: SGHNT, YENEEA. The CDR3 DNA follows: TGTGCCAGCAGCTTAAGAGCCGGAAACACCATATATTTT. This encodes CASSLRAGNTIYF.

This chain links TRBV4-1 with TRBJ1-5, with D perhaps matching TRBD1 (5 bases). This CDR3 region has 16 residues. Trimming took 3 bases from V and 2 from J, leaving 14 bases between them. Germline V gene data show CDR1 as MGHRA and CDR2 as YSYEKL. The CDR3 here is CASSQDLDSRNQPQHF. The CDR3 coding sequence is TGCGCCAGCAGCCAGGACCTCGACAGCCGCAATCAGCCCCAGCATTTT.

This chain links TRBV5-1 with TRBJ2-2; 7 bases fit TRBD2. CDR1 is SGHRS, CDR2 YFSETQ, per germline. CDR3 length: 15 residues. The V segment lost 0 bases and the J segment 3 bases; nucleotides outside the gene matches: 2. CDR3 loop: CASSLALADTGELFF. The CDR3 DNA follows: TGCGCCAGCAGCTTGGCTCTAGCGGACACCGGGGAGCTGTTTTTT.

The chain couples TRBV29-1 to TRBJ1-2; possible D gene TRBD1, 6 bases. The CDR3 runs 13 residues. Trimming took 7 bases from V and 1 from J, leaving 13 bases between them. Germline-derived CDR1 and CDR2 are SQVTM and ANQGSEA. CDR3 sequence (DNA): TGCAGCGCCCAAAACAGGGATAACTATGGCTACACCTTC. Translation gives CSAQNRDNYGYTF.

This clone was detected once. The V call is TRBV3-1 (or the pseudogene TRBV3-2), the J call TRBJ1-2, with a possible D match to TRBD1 (5 bases). CDR1 is LGHDT, CDR2 YNNKEL, per germline (reference sequence). V was trimmed by 2 bases and J by 7 bases, leaving 8 bases between them. CDR3 length: 12 residues. The CDR3, as DNA: TGTGCCAGCAGCCAAAGGGGCAGTGGCTACACCTTC. It is translated as CASSQRGSGYTF.

This chain connects TRBV28 to TRBJ1-4; D may be TRBD1 (5 bases). The CDR3 runs 15 residues. Trimming left V 2 bases short and J 4 bases short, with 11 bases between. Per germline, CDR1 MDHEN and CDR2 SYDVKM. The CDR3 here is CASSLEGAGNEKLFF. CDR3 sequence (DNA): TGTGCCAGCAGTTTAGAAGGGGCAGGTAATGAAAAACTGTTTTTT. Full variable domain (missing parts from reference TRBV28 and TRBJ1-4): DVKVTQSSRYLVKRTGEKVFLECVQDMDHENMFWYRQDPGLGLRLIYFSYDVKMKEKGDIPEGYSVSREKKERFSLILESASTNQTSMYLCASSLEGAGNEKLFFGSGTQLSVL.

The gene calls are TRBV27 and TRBJ2-7; no clear D. CDR1 and CDR2 (germline): MNHEY, SMNVEV (reference sequence). V dropped 8 bases and J dropped 1 base, with 18 bases sitting between them. This CDR3 has 15 residues. The CDR3 region has the DNA TGTGCCAGCCGCTCCCCCCGGCAGGAATCCTACGAGCAGTACTTC. The encoded protein is CASRSPRQESYEQYF.

The V and J genes are TRBV27 and TRBJ1-1; 7 nucleotides agree with TRBD1. J lost 4 bases, V lost 1 base, and 6 bases had no gene match. This CDR3 region has 15 residues. Germline CDR1 is MNHEY and CDR2 is SMNVEV (reference sequence). CDR3 protein: CASSLWGQPITEAFF. As DNA, the CDR3 is TGTGCCAGCAGTTTATGGGGACAGCCTATCACTGAAGCTTTCTTT.

This rearrangement joins TRBV28 to TRBJ2-1; D is perhaps TRBD1 (5 bases). Looked up from germline, CDR1 is MDHEN and CDR2 is SYDVKM. Trimming removed 3 bases from V and 12 bases from J, with 12 bases in between. The length of the CDR3 is 12 residues. The CDR3 bases are TGTGCCAGCAGTTTCAGAGAAAGGGGGCAGTTCTTC. Translated, it gives CASSFRERGQFF.